This T cell receptor beta chain was documented in a study of blood T cell repertoires in COVID-19. In the original workflow: Amplification of reference gene primers was used by the study to estimate nucleated cell counts. Profiling relied on immunoSEQ multiplex PCR, and the TCRdb table lists in-frame clones only, not all of them. The V and J calls and clone size come from that table; D and trimming were worked out from the DNA. The sample holds about 220,000 clones, 65% to 90% seen once. V shed 0 bases and J 7 bases; nucleotides not matched to a gene: 4. CDR1 and CDR2 from the germline V gene are SGDLS and YYNGEE. There are 15 residues in the CDR3.

This rearrangement joins TRBV9 to TRBJ1-6; TRBD1 aligns across 7 bases. This receptor was identified in a woman between 70 and 85 years old with COVID-19, enrolled during active disease. Source material: peripheral blood. CDR3 amino acids: CASSVEAGGNSPLHF. The CDR3 DNA reads TGTGCCAGCAGCGTAGAGGCAGGGGGGAATTCACCCCTCCACTTT.